Below, 26 T cell receptor beta chains from the same sample are listed, as sequenced in a study of T cell repertoires in cytomegalovirus infection. MiXCR, run by TCRdb on the reads, gives a single entry per CDR3 protein. The repertoire holds 500,000 to 600,000 distinct CDR3 sequences, with 16% as singletons. The sample taken for sequencing was CD8+ T cells from PBMCs. The receptor set was obtained from a human donor in good health (CMV status not recorded). Some clones in this sample may be carry-over from other donors' samples.

This clonotype was observed at least ten times. The V and J genes are TRBV20-1 and TRBJ1-1, with D possibly matching TRBD1 (5 bases). Per the germline V gene, CDR1 is DFQATT and CDR2 is SNEGSKA (reference sequence). V was clipped by 3 bases and J by 4 bases, with 15 bases between them. This CDR3 contains 14 residues. For the CDR3, the DNA is TGCAGTGCTAGTTTGGGGGATAGTGGCACTGAAGCTTTCTTT. It specifies CSASLGDSGTEAFF.

There are many counts of this clonotype. The genes are TRBV7-3 and TRBJ2-1, with 10 positions matching TRBD2. The V gene's germline CDR1 is SGHTA and CDR2 FQGTGA. V was clipped by 5 bases and J by 0 bases; unmatched bases: 7. This CDR3 has 17 residues. The CDR3 DNA is TGTGCCAGCAGCCCTCGGACTAGCGGAGACTCCTACAATGAGCAGTTCTTC. The encoded protein is CASSPRTSGDSYNEQFF.

This clonotype was counted between two and nine times. J is TRBJ1-3 and V is TRBV20-1; D gene unclear. Germline V CDR1 and CDR2: DFQATT, SNEGSKA (reference sequence). V lost 3 bases and J lost 4, with 4 bases in between. The CDR3 covers 11 residues. This CDR3 reads CSASAGNTIYF. The CDR3 bases are TGCAGTGCTAGTGCGGGAAACACCATATATTTT.

This clonotype was detected only a few times. This rearrangement joins TRBV7-3 to TRBJ2-2; 14 nucleotides align to TRBD2. With V trimmed by 6 bases and J by 7 bases, 4 bases remained unmatched. Germline CDR1 and CDR2: SGHTA and FQGTGA. The CDR3 is 15 residues long. For the CDR3, the DNA is TGTGCCAGCAGGGGACTAGCGGGGGCTCACGGGGAGCTGTTTTTT. Residues: CASRGLAGAHGELFF.

This clonotype has only a few counts. This chain uses TRBV27 with TRBJ1-2; D is uncertain. V dropped 5 bases and J dropped 5 bases, with 18 bases sitting between them. This CDR3 has 15 residues. CDR1 is MNHEY and CDR2 is SMNVEV in the germline V gene (reference sequence). The CDR3 loop reads CASSPKIDAPYGYTF. The CDR3 DNA reads TGTGCCAGCAGTCCCAAAATCGACGCCCCATATGGCTACACCTTC.

This clonotype was seen repeatedly, ten times or more. V and J are TRBV7-6 and TRBJ2-2; 9 bases align to TRBD1. The ends lost 0 bases at V and 3 bases at J; junction bases unmatched: 5. This CDR3 is built from 17 residues. Looked up from germline, CDR1 is SGHVS and CDR2 is FNYEAQ. The CDR3: CASSLAVGQGDTGELFF. CDR3 DNA sequence: TGTGCCAGCAGCTTAGCGGTGGGACAGGGTGACACCGGGGAGCTGTTTTTT.

This clonotype has more than one count but fewer than ten. The rearrangement uses TRBV27 and TRBJ2-7, with 9 bases that match TRBD2. Germline assignment: CDR1 MNHEY and CDR2 SMNVEV (reference sequence). The CDR3 consists of 15 residues. V lost 5 bases, J lost 3 bases, and 8 bases stayed unmatched. CDR3 region: CASSTSASGVYEQYF. CDR3 in DNA: TGTGCCAGCAGTACCTCCGCTAGCGGGGTCTACGAGCAGTACTTC.

This clonotype came up many times. This rearrangement joins TRBV7-3 to TRBJ2-1; the match to TRBD1 covers 8 bases. The CDR3 is made up of 15 amino acids. V lost 4 bases to trimming and J lost 8 bases; unmatched junction nucleotides: 10. Germline V CDR1 and CDR2: SGHTA, FQGTGA. CDR3 DNA: TGTGCCAGCAGCTCGCGACAGGGGAGAGGGGATGAGCAGTTCTTC. Protein product: CASSSRQGRGDEQFF. Drawing the rest from reference TRBV7-3 and TRBJ2-1, the complete variable domain is GAGVSQTPSNKVTEKGKYVELRCDPISGHTALYWYRQSLGQGPEFLIYFQGTGAADDSGLPNDRFFAVRPEGSVSTLKIQRTERGDSAVYLCASSSRQGRGDEQFFGPGTRLTVL.

This chain joins TRBV5-6 and TRBJ1-1, with D tentatively TRBD1 (5 bases). V was pared by 0 bases and J by 2 bases, with 14 bases between. This CDR3 has 16 amino acids. Looked up from germline, CDR1 is SGHDT and CDR2 is YYEEEE. The DNA of the CDR3 is TGTGCCAGCAGCTTGGTCAGGGCGTTCGGAAACACTGAAGCTTTCTTT. Encoded protein: CASSLVRAFGNTEAFF.

This clonotype came up many times. V gene TRBV7-9 combines with J gene TRBJ2-3; 8 bases fit TRBD2. Germline CDR1 SEHNR, CDR2 FQNEAQ (reference sequence). The CDR3 covers 16 residues. J gave up 0 bases and V 4 bases, and 6 bases lay outside the gene matches. The DNA of the CDR3 is TGTGCCAGCAGCTCCCTCGGGGGGGAGAGCACAGATACGCAGTATTTT. It is translated as CASSSLGGESTDTQYF.

This clonotype has more than one count but fewer than ten. This rearrangement joins TRBV7-9 to TRBJ2-6; no clear D. CDR3 length: 19 amino acids. The germline CDR1 and CDR2 sequences are SEHNR and FQNEAQ (reference sequence). Trimming removed 0 bases from V and 0 bases from J, with 15 bases in between. CDR3 protein: CASSLAWSGDNSGANVLTF. DNA for the CDR3: TGTGCCAGCAGCTTAGCTTGGTCAGGAGATAACTCTGGGGCCAACGTCCTGACTTTC.

The chain combines TRBV28 with TRBJ2-3; D is unclear. Trimming removed 7 bases from V and 0 bases from J, with 14 bases in between. The CDR3 covers 15 residues. CDR1 is MDHEN and CDR2 is SYDVKM in the germline V gene. The CDR3 sequence is CASTPGISSTDTQYF. The CDR3 DNA follows: TGTGCCAGCACCCCAGGAATCTCTAGCACAGATACGCAGTATTTT.

This clonotype appeared a few times. The chain combines TRBV30 with TRBJ2-7; TRBD1 matches at 8 bases. CDR1 is GTSNPN and CDR2 is SVGIG in the germline V gene (reference sequence). This CDR3 spans 13 amino acids. Trimming took 2 bases from V and 6 from J; bases not matched to a gene: 6. Here the CDR3 reads CAWSWGQDGEQYF. The CDR3 region has the DNA TGTGCCTGGAGTTGGGGACAGGACGGCGAGCAGTACTTC.

V is TRBV6-2 or TRBV6-3 and J is TRBJ2-1; TRBD2 matches at 9 bases. The CDR3 totals 16 residues. Germline CDR1 and CDR2: MNHEY and SVGEGT. Trimming cost V 0 bases and J 4 bases; bases outside gene matches: 4. CDR3 region: CASSYSFLAGYNEQFF. CDR3 DNA: TGTGCCAGCAGTTACTCGTTCCTAGCGGGGTACAATGAGCAGTTCTTC.

The chain is built from TRBV27 and TRBJ2-5, with D perhaps matching TRBD2 (6 bases). Germline V gives CDR1 MNHEY, CDR2 SMNVEV (reference sequence). The CDR3 runs to 16 residues. Trimming left V 2 bases short and J 6 bases short, with 19 bases between. Here the CDR3 DNA reads TGTGCCAGCAGTTTAAGCTGGACTACCGCTAGGAAGACCCAGTACTTC. Its translation: CASSLSWTTARKTQYF.

This clonotype was found many times. This sequence joins TRBV5-1 and TRBJ1-2, with 8 bases matching TRBD1. The CDR3 has 13 amino acids. Looked up from germline, CDR1 is SGHRS and CDR2 is YFSETQ. Trimming at V came to 5 bases and at J to 11 bases, leaving 11 bases not matched to a gene. DNA for the CDR3: TGCGCCAGCAGTTACGACAGGGGAGGAAGGTACACCTTC. The encoded protein is CASSYDRGGRYTF.

The rearrangement joins TRBV20-1 to TRBJ2-2, with D uncertain. V dropped 0 bases and J dropped 1 base, with 6 bases sitting between them. CDR1 DFQATT and CDR2 SNEGSKA come from the germline V gene (reference sequence). CDR3 size: 14 residues. The CDR3 bases are TGCAGTGCTAGAGATCCCCTGAACACCGGGGAGCTGTTTTTT. It encodes CSARDPLNTGELFF.

This chain connects TRBV7-9 to TRBJ1-2; a weak D match, TRBD1 (5 bases). CDR1 and CDR2 from the germline V gene are SEHNR and FQNEAQ (reference sequence). The CDR3 sequence is 14 residues long. Trimming cost V 1 base and J 4 bases, with 10 bases left between them. The CDR3 loop reads CASSLDDSFYGYTF. For the CDR3, the DNA is TGTGCCAGCAGCTTAGATGACAGCTTCTATGGCTACACCTTC.

This clonotype has ten or more counts. CDR3 sequence: CASSHGGQRNQPQHF. The CDR3 DNA reads as TGTGCCAGTAGCCATGGAGGGCAGAGGAATCAGCCCCAGCATTTT. The chain employs TRBV19 and TRBJ1-5; D is undetermined. V was shortened by 6 bases and J by 4 bases, with 16 bases between the two germline ends. Germline lookup yields CDR1 LNHDA and CDR2 SQIVND (reference sequence). The CDR3 consists of 15 residues.

This clonotype was observed at least ten times. This chain joins TRBV7-6 and TRBJ2-3; TRBD2 agrees at 7 bases. CDR1 SGHVS and CDR2 FNYEAQ come from the germline V gene. The CDR3 totals 14 residues. J gave up 5 bases and V 5 bases, and 7 bases lay outside the gene matches. This CDR3 reads CASSKKRGEDTQYF. The CDR3 nucleotides read TGTGCCAGCAGCAAAAAACGGGGGGAAGATACGCAGTATTTT.

Only a few counts were recorded for this clonotype. CDR3 DNA: TGTGCCAGTAGTACCCCGACAGGGGTCGGGGAGCTGTTTTTT. It encodes CASSTPTGVGELFF. The V gene is TRBV19, the J gene TRBJ2-2; 8 nucleotides line up with TRBD1. This CDR3 is built from 14 residues. CDR1 is LNHDA and CDR2 is SQIVND in the germline V gene (reference sequence). J was trimmed by 7 bases and V by 4 bases; bases with no gene match: 5.

The chain is built from TRBV27 and TRBJ1-2; D not resolved. V lost 1 base and J 3 bases, leaving 12 bases between the germline ends. Per germline, CDR1 MNHEY and CDR2 SMNVEV (reference sequence). The CDR3 is 15 residues long. The CDR3 DNA reads TGTGCCAGCAGTTTATTTCGGGGTTGGGACTATGGCTACACCTTC. Translation gives CASSLFRGWDYGYTF.

This clonotype was observed a handful of times. An end of the junction differs from the germline gene, which may be a read error. The V call is TRBV28, the J call TRBJ2-7; 11 bases agree with TRBD2. This CDR3 has 17 amino acids. The germline CDR1 and CDR2 sequences are MDHEN and SYDVKM. The CDR3 DNA reads TGTGTCAGCAGTTCCCCCCCCCGACTAGCGGGACACTACGAGCAGTACTTC. Translation: CVSSSPPRLAGHYEQYF.

This clonotype was seen a handful of times. V is TRBV9 and J is TRBJ2-1, with D possibly being TRBD1 or TRBD2 (6 bases each). Germline CDR1 and CDR2: SGDLS and YYNGEE. CDR3 length equals 16 residues. V lost 4 bases to trimming and J lost 0 bases, with 14 bases between them. The CDR3 spells CASSRTGATSYNEQFF. CDR3 DNA: TGTGCCAGCAGCCGCACGGGGGCCACCTCCTACAATGAGCAGTTCTTC. Together with reference TRBV9 and TRBJ2-1, the CDR3 gives the full variable domain: DSGVTQTPKHLITATGQRVTLRCSPRSGDLSVYWYQQSLDQGLQFLIQYYNGEERAKGNILERFSAQQFPDLHSELNLSSLELGDSALYFCASSRTGATSYNEQFFGPGTRLTVL.

This clonotype came up a few times. The chain employs TRBV4-1 and TRBJ2-1; 7 nucleotides agree with TRBD2. Germline assignment: CDR1 MGHRA and CDR2 YSYEKL. The CDR3 is 13 residues long. Unmatched junction bases numbered 7, after V lost 4 bases and J lost 10 bases. The CDR3 DNA follows: TGCGCCAGCAGCCTAGCGGGTCTTAAGGAGCAGTTCTTC. It translates to CASSLAGLKEQFF.

At least ten counts were recorded for this clonotype. The chain carries TRBV6-1 and TRBJ1-5; a possible D gene is TRBD1 (6 bases). The CDR3 extends over 15 amino acids. Looked up from germline, CDR1 is MNHNS and CDR2 is SASEGT. Trimming took 1 base from V and 9 from J, leaving 16 bases between them. CDR3 coding DNA: TGTGCCAGCAGTGAAGGCGGGGGCGGTAAACGGCCCCAGCATTTT. It codes for CASSEGGGGKRPQHF.